This T cell receptor (beta chain) originates from a study of T cells in localized non-small cell lung cancer. Whole-study results and caveats: A raised T cell density in blood coincided with lengthier overall survival. Across samples, adjacent lung featured a median approximately 60 of the top 100 tumor clones.

Clones were read by immunoSEQ multiplex PCR, and TCRdb kept only the in-frame ones, dropping some. The data contain some 20,000 clones, 90% of them seen just once; the ten biggest clones take up about 7%. Notes on this clone: Antigen: not known.

From germline, CDR1 is MDHEN and CDR2 SYDVKM. The CDR3 is 16 amino acids. Trimming took off 0 bases at V and 4 bases at J, with 10 bases between the two ends. The source was peripheral blood, collected before any cancer treatment. The sequence derives from a woman aged 35 to 70 with stage I lung adenocarcinoma. V gene TRBV28 combines with J gene TRBJ2-6; D is uncertain. The CDR3 reads CASSLWEGQGANVLTF. CDR3 nucleotides: TGTGCCAGCAGTTTATGGGAAGGGCAAGGGGCCAACGTCCTGACTTTC.